Listed here are 4 T cell receptor beta chains from one sample, sequenced in a study of T cells in Graves' hyperthyroidism and ophthalmopathy. TCR beta CDR3 sequences were amplified from RNA transcripts. Initially, a first-round RT-PCR of the TCR CDR3 employed the HTBI primer set. TCRdb passed the multiplex PCR reads through MiXCR, listing each CDR3 protein once. The table has around 350,000 distinct CDR3 sequences, 13% to 15% seen once. Specimen: blood. The receptors stem from a woman in her sixties or seventies with Graves' ophthalmopathy.

The chain uses TRBV19 and TRBJ1-5; 7 nucleotides line up with TRBD1. Trimming took 7 bases from V and 6 from J; bases not matched to a gene: 15. Germline assignment: CDR1 LNHDA and CDR2 SQIVND (reference sequence). The CDR3 extends over 16 amino acids. The CDR3 nucleotides read TGTGCCAGTACCACCCCGCGTGGGCAGGGGGTTCAGCCCCAGCATTTT. Residues: CASTTPRGQGVQPQHF.

The chain joins TRBV19 to TRBJ1-2; possibly TRBD1 for D (6 bases). The CDR3 runs to 16 residues. CDR1 and CDR2 (germline): LNHDA, SQIVND (reference sequence). V gave up 3 bases and J gave up 6 bases, with 20 bases separating them. The CDR3 loop is CASSIAGVGGTNGYTF. CDR3 in DNA: TGTGCCAGTAGTATCGCAGGGGTAGGAGGTACTAATGGCTACACCTTC.

The chain recombines TRBV20-1 with TRBJ1-2; D not certain. Trimming stripped 6 bases from V and 2 bases from J, with 10 bases between. CDR3 length: 12 residues. Germline CDR1 DFQATT, CDR2 SNEGSKA (reference sequence). CDR3: CSAEQRNYGYTF. DNA of the CDR3: TGCAGTGCAGAACAGCGCAACTATGGCTACACCTTC.

In DNA, the CDR3 is TGTGCCAGCAGCCCTAGGACTAGCGGGAACCACTACAATGAGCAGTTCTTC. Its protein is CASSPRTSGNHYNEQFF. The chain combines TRBV5-8 with TRBJ2-1, with TRBD2 identical over 12 bases. With V trimmed by 4 bases and J by 3 bases, 8 bases remained unmatched. This CDR3 region has 17 residues. Germline assignment: CDR1 SGHTS and CDR2 YDEGEE.